A single sample is the source of the 31 T cell receptor beta chains below, sequenced in a study of cytomegalovirus exposure and HLA in healthy donors. Amplification used 60 Vbeta primers and 13 Jbeta primers. Here immunoSEQ multiplex PCR was the method, and the copy in TCRdb shows in-frame clones only, minus some. The data show 110,000 to 150,000 clones, with almost 85% seen just once and roughly 3.1% held by the top ten. The sample comprised PBMCs. All receptors derive from a man aged 18 to 35 in good health and CMV-seropositive.

The rearrangement joins TRBV25-1 to TRBJ1-4; TRBD1 aligns across 7 bases. CDR3 length: 15 amino acids. The trim removed 6 bases at V and 4 bases at J, leaving 8 bases unmatched. CDR1 is MGHDK and CDR2 is SYGVNS in the germline V gene. The CDR3 is CASSPIRGYNEKLFF. CDR3 nucleotide sequence: TGTGCCAGCAGCCCGATCAGGGGGTATAATGAAAAACTGTTTTTT.

The CDR3 DNA reads TGTGCCAGTAGTATGAGTCAGGAGAACACTGAAGCTTTCTTT. Translating gives CASSMSQENTEAFF. The rearrangement joins TRBV19 to TRBJ1-1; D remains unclear. CDR3 length equals 14 residues. The germline V and J ends were trimmed by 3 bases and 1 base, with 9 bases remaining between them. Germline lookup yields CDR1 LNHDA and CDR2 SQIVND (reference sequence).

This chain uses TRBV28 with TRBJ2-2, with 8 bases aligning to TRBD2. The CDR3 is made up of 18 amino acids. CDR1 is MDHEN, CDR2 SYDVKM, per germline. V shed 4 bases, J shed 3 bases, and the junction held 13 bases outside the gene matches. For the CDR3, the DNA is TGTGCCAGCAGTTGGGCCAGTGGAAGCGGGAGAGACACCGGGGAGCTGTTTTTT. Translated: CASSWASGSGRDTGELFF.

The rearrangement uses TRBV15 and TRBJ1-1; 8 bases agree with TRBD1. Germline V CDR1 and CDR2: LNHNV, YYDKDF (reference sequence). The V and J ends lost 5 bases and 1 base, in that order; junction bases with no gene match: 9. The CDR3 consists of 16 residues. The CDR3 DNA reads as TGTGCCACCAGCCTAACCCCGGGACAGGCGAACACTGAAGCTTTCTTT. Translation gives CATSLTPGQANTEAFF.

The chain combines TRBV10-1 with TRBJ2-3; 7 nucleotides line up with TRBD2. V lost 2 bases, J lost 4 bases, and 3 bases stayed unmatched. CDR3 length: 14 residues. In germline, CDR1 is WNHNN, CDR2 SYGVQD (reference sequence). CDR3 DNA: TGCGCCAGCAGTGAGGGACTAGTGGCAGATACGCAGTATTTT. This sequence encodes CASSEGLVADTQYF.

The chain has TRBV7-6 and TRBJ1-2; TRBD1 is a possible D gene (5 bases). Trimming shortened V by 5 bases and J by 7 bases, and 26 bases separated the two germline ends. Per germline, CDR1 SGHVS and CDR2 FNYEAQ. The CDR3 is made up of 17 amino acids. The chain's CDR3 is CASSPDREEPFLGGYTF. DNA for the CDR3: TGTGCCAGCAGCCCAGACAGAGAGGAGCCTTTTTTGGGTGGCTACACCTTC.

The chain recombines TRBV6-1 with TRBJ2-2, with D possibly TRBD2 on 6 matching bases. The CDR3 is 13 amino acids. V lost 6 bases and J lost 7, with 12 bases in between. Germline V gives CDR1 MNHNS, CDR2 SASEGT. CDR3 nucleotide sequence: TGTGCCAGCAGGATTAGCGGTTACGGGGAGCTGTTTTTT. Protein sequence: CASRISGYGELFF.

The rearrangement joins TRBV9 to TRBJ2-1; perhaps TRBD2 as D (5 bases). Trimming shortened V by 6 bases and J by 0 bases, and 16 bases separated the two germline ends. CDR3 length: 16 residues. Germline V gives CDR1 SGDLS, CDR2 YYNGEE. The CDR3 DNA is TGTGCCAGCACCGATCCGGTAGGGAGCTCCTACAATGAGCAGTTCTTC. Translating gives CASTDPVGSSYNEQFF.

The genes are TRBV5-4 and TRBJ2-7; D is perhaps TRBD1 (6 bases). Trimming stripped 4 bases from V and 4 bases from J, with 21 bases between. Per germline, CDR1 SGHNT and CDR2 YYREEE (reference sequence). The length of the CDR3 is 16 residues. The CDR3 sequence: CASSGGPGTLLYEQYF. The DNA of the CDR3 is TGTGCCAGCAGCGGAGGCCCCGGGACACTACTTTACGAGCAGTACTTC.

A single count supports this clone. The CDR3 DNA follows: TGTGCCAGCAGCTTAGCCCTCACAGGGGCGGGACACCTTAACTATGGCTACACCTTC. It encodes CASSLALTGAGHLNYGYTF. V gene TRBV7-8 combines with J gene TRBJ1-2; 7 positions agree with TRBD1. The CDR3 spans 19 residues. CDR1 is SGHVS and CDR2 is FQNEAQ in the germline V gene. The ends lost 0 bases at V and 1 base at J; junction bases unmatched: 14.

Written as DNA, the CDR3 is TGTGCCAGTAGTAGCGTCGGGACAGCCGGCCTGTTGTACACTGAAGCTTTCTTT. Encoded protein: CASSSVGTAGLLYTEAFF. The chain links TRBV19 to TRBJ1-1; 7 bases align to TRBD1. The V segment lost 4 bases and the J segment 3 bases; nucleotides outside the gene matches: 17. Germline V lookup: CDR1 LNHDA, CDR2 SQIVND (reference sequence). The CDR3 length is 18 residues.

This sequence joins TRBV27 and TRBJ1-2; D not resolved. Trimming took 8 bases from V and 1 from J, leaving 11 bases between them. This CDR3 is 13 amino acids long. Germline CDR1 and CDR2: MNHEY and SMNVEV (reference sequence). CDR3 amino acids: CASGPGDNYGYTF. The CDR3 DNA sequence: TGTGCCAGCGGGCCCGGGGATAACTATGGCTACACCTTC.

This clone was detected once. V and J are TRBV4-1 and TRBJ2-2; a weak D match, TRBD2 (5 bases). Germline CDR1 is MGHRA and CDR2 is YSYEKL. The CDR3 sequence is 14 residues long. V gave up 4 bases and J gave up 6 bases, with 12 bases separating them. The DNA of the CDR3 is TGCGCCAGCAGCCCCCAGGAGGTGTCCGGGGAGCTGTTTTTT. Translation gives CASSPQEVSGELFF.

The chain carries TRBV27 and TRBJ1-4, with D uncertain. V shed 6 bases and J shed 6 bases, with 11 bases lying between them. Germline V gene lookup returns CDR1 MNHEY and CDR2 SMNVEV (reference sequence). The CDR3 runs 13 residues. The CDR3 DNA sequence: TGTGCCAGCAGGACCTACAGACATGAAAAACTGTTTTTT. Amino acids: CASRTYRHEKLFF.

The chain employs TRBV4-2 and TRBJ2-7; D may be TRBD2 (6 bases). Germline-derived CDR1 and CDR2 are LGHNA and YNFKEQ. Trimming took off 0 bases at V and 2 bases at J, with 11 bases between the two ends. The CDR3 extends over 15 amino acids. CDR3 residues: CASSQDAGRTYEQYF. CDR3 nucleotides: TGTGCCAGCAGCCAAGACGCAGGGAGGACCTACGAGCAGTACTTC.

V is TRBV5-1 and J is TRBJ2-2, with TRBD1 as a possible D gene (6 bases). The CDR3 totals 16 residues. Germline V gene sequence: CDR1 SGHRS, CDR2 YFSETQ. The germline V and J ends were trimmed by 2 bases and 2 bases, with 13 bases remaining between them. The CDR3 DNA reads as TGCGCCAGCAGCTTTACCGGGACACCTAACACCGGGGAGCTGTTTTTT. Amino acid sequence: CASSFTGTPNTGELFF. Together with reference TRBV5-1 and TRBJ2-2, the CDR3 gives the full variable domain: KAGVTQTPRYLIKTRGQQVTLSCSPISGHRSVSWYQQTPGQGLQFLFEYFSETQRNKGNFPGRFSGRQFSNSRSEMNVSTLELGDSALYLCASSFTGTPNTGELFFGEGSRLTVL.

The chain combines TRBV19 with TRBJ2-3; D unresolved. The V and J ends lost 6 bases and 6 bases respectively, with 7 bases between them. This CDR3 has 11 residues. From germline, CDR1 is LNHDA and CDR2 SQIVND (reference sequence). The CDR3 bases are TGTGCCAGTAGCTCGAGGGATACGCAGTATTTT. Translated: CASSSRDTQYF.

The chain recombines TRBV6-5 with TRBJ1-2; 7 bases agree with TRBD1. Germline V gene lookup returns CDR1 MNHEY and CDR2 SVGAGI. This CDR3 region has 14 residues. J was trimmed by 4 bases and V by 6 bases; bases with no gene match: 8. The CDR3 region is CASRSRGSLYGYTF. The CDR3 nucleotides are TGTGCCAGCAGGAGCAGGGGGAGCCTCTATGGCTACACCTTC.

The chain uses TRBV29-1 and TRBJ1-1, with D tentatively TRBD1 (5 bases). This CDR3 region has 13 residues. Deletions cut 6 bases from V and 5 bases from J, with 16 bases between. Germline V gene data show CDR1 as SQVTM and CDR2 as ANQGSEA. The CDR3 region is CSVGPGGETEAFF. Written as DNA, the CDR3 is TGCAGCGTCGGTCCGGGAGGGGAAACTGAAGCTTTCTTT.

V and J are TRBV13 and TRBJ2-7, with TRBD2 matching over 11 bases. CDR3 length: 14 amino acids. Germline lookup yields CDR1 PRHDT and CDR2 FYEKMQ (reference sequence). V was pared by 5 bases and J by 3 bases, with 3 bases of the junction left unmatched. The CDR3 region is CASSPGTSGYEQYF. The CDR3 DNA reads TGTGCCAGCAGCCCTGGGACTAGCGGCTACGAGCAGTACTTC.

The rearrangement links TRBV29-1 to TRBJ2-2; D may be TRBD1 (5 bases). Trimming stripped 2 bases from V and 5 bases from J, with 15 bases between. Germline V gene data show CDR1 as SQVTM and CDR2 as ANQGSEA. This CDR3 contains 15 residues. For the CDR3, the DNA is TGCAGCGTTGAAAGGTTTCAGGGCAGGACCGGGGAGCTGTTTTTT. This sequence encodes CSVERFQGRTGELFF.

CDR3: CASSWDGQPFNEQFF. The CDR3 DNA follows: TGCGCCAGCAGCTGGGACGGACAGCCCTTCAATGAGCAGTTCTTC. V and J are TRBV5-1 and TRBJ2-1, with TRBD1 as a possible D gene (6 bases). The CDR3 runs 15 residues. Germline lookup yields CDR1 SGHRS and CDR2 YFSETQ. The V end was cut by 3 bases, the J end by 6 bases, with 16 bases between.

The chain is built from TRBV9 and TRBJ1-1; TRBD1 agrees at 8 bases. CDR1 is SGDLS and CDR2 is YYNGEE in the germline V gene. The CDR3 has 17 residues. The J segment lost 0 bases and the V segment lost 0 bases, leaving 7 bases of the junction unmatched. CDR3 bases: TGTGCCAGCAGCGTAGATAGGGACAGGAATATGAACACTGAAGCTTTCTTT. Translating it yields CASSVDRDRNMNTEAFF.

The chain uses TRBV5-6 and TRBJ2-2; 13 bases are a match to TRBD2. The V gene end was trimmed by 4 bases and the J gene end by 1 base; junction bases not matched to a gene: 7. This CDR3 has 18 residues. Germline loops: CDR1 SGHDT, CDR2 YYEEEE. In DNA, the CDR3 is TGTGCCAGCAGCACCCCGGGACTAGCGGGACAGAACACCGGGGAGCTGTTTTTT. It encodes CASSTPGLAGQNTGELFF. The variable domain in full, with the rest retrieved from reference TRBV5-6 and TRBJ2-2, is DAGVTQSPTHLIKTRGQQVTLRCSPKSGHDTVSWYQQALGQGPQFIFQYYEEEERQRGNFPDRFSGHQFPNYSSELNVNALLLGDSALYLCASSTPGLAGQNTGELFFGEGSRLTVL.

This clone was detected only a few times. This rearrangement joins TRBV7-9 to TRBJ2-7; 10 bases agree with TRBD2. The CDR3 spans 16 residues. The germline V gene has CDR1 SEHNR and CDR2 FQNEAQ (reference sequence). Trimming removed 5 bases from V and 3 bases from J; junction bases left unmatched: 10. The CDR3 DNA sequence: TGTGCCAGCAGCCAACGGACTAGCGGAGGGGTCTACGAGCAGTACTTC. It encodes CASSQRTSGGVYEQYF.

The chain is built from TRBV25-1 and TRBJ1-1; unclear D gene. V dropped 4 bases and J dropped 1 base, with 7 bases sitting between them. This CDR3 is built from 13 residues. Germline CDR1 reads MGHDK; CDR2 reads SYGVNS. The CDR3 is CASSVHENTEAFF. CDR3 coding DNA: TGTGCCAGCAGTGTACACGAGAACACTGAAGCTTTCTTT.

This chain uses TRBV18 with TRBJ1-5; maybe TRBD1 (5 bases). Germline-derived CDR1 and CDR2 are KGHSH and LQKENI. Deletions cut 5 bases from V and 1 base from J, with 9 bases between. The length of the CDR3 is 14 residues. The CDR3 protein is CASSGAGSNQPQHF. CDR3 in DNA: TGTGCCAGCTCAGGGGCCGGGAGCAATCAGCCCCAGCATTTT.

The J gene is TRBJ2-5, the V gene TRBV28, with TRBD2 as a possible D gene (7 bases). The CDR3 totals 13 residues. Germline loops: CDR1 MDHEN, CDR2 SYDVKM. V was shortened by 6 bases and J by 5 bases, with 13 bases between the two germline ends. DNA of the CDR3: TGTGCCAGCAGCTTGAGGGGGGGCGAGACCCAGTACTTC. It translates to CASSLRGGETQYF.

V is TRBV7-2 and J is TRBJ2-2; perhaps TRBD1 as D (5 bases). V was pared by 5 bases and J by 5 bases, with 27 bases between. The V gene's germline CDR1 is SGHTA and CDR2 FQGNSA. The CDR3 has 19 residues. The CDR3 here is CASSAGGHWVAPSTGELFF. CDR3 bases: TGTGCCAGCAGCGCTGGCGGACATTGGGTGGCTCCGAGTACCGGGGAGCTGTTTTTT.

This clone was seen a single time. The V and J genes are TRBV7-2 and TRBJ2-3; D might be TRBD2 (6 bases). Germline V gives CDR1 SGHTA, CDR2 FQGNSA. The CDR3 length is 15 residues. Trimming took 4 bases from V and 0 from J, leaving 11 bases between them. CDR3 residues: CASSSEGTSTDTQYF. Here the CDR3 DNA reads TGTGCCAGCAGCTCAGAGGGGACTAGCACAGATACGCAGTATTTT.

The chain employs TRBV5-6 and TRBJ1-1; 8 positions agree with TRBD1. Germline CDR1 is SGHDT and CDR2 is YYEEEE. This CDR3 has 14 amino acids. The V and J ends lost 5 bases and 6 bases, in that order; junction bases with no gene match: 9. For the CDR3, the DNA is TGTGCCAGCAGATTGACAGGGGTATTCGCTGAAGCTTTCTTT. This sequence encodes CASRLTGVFAEAFF.